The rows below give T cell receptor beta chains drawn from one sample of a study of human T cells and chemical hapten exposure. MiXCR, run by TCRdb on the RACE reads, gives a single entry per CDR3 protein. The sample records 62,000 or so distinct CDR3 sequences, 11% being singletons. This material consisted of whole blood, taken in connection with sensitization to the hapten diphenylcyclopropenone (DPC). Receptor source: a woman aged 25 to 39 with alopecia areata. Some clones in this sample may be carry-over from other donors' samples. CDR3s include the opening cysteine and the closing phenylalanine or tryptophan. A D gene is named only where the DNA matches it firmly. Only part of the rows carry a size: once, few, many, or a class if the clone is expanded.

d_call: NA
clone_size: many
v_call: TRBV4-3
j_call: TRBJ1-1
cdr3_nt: TGCGCCAGCAGCCAAGGGAGGAGCACTGAAGCTTTCTTT
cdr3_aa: CASSQGRSTEAFF

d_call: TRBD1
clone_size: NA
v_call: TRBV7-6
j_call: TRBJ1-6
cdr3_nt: TGTGCCAGCAGCAGGGACAGAAATAATTCACCCCTCCACTTT
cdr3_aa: CASSRDRNNSPLHF

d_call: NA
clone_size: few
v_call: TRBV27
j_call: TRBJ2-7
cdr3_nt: TGTGCCAGCTCGATACTTCAATCCCACGAGCAGTACTTC
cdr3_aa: CASSILQSHEQYF

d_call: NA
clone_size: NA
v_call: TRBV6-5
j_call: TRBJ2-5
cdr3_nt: TGTGCCAGCAAGAACGGGGGGCACCAAGAGACCCAGTACTTC
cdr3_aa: CASKNGGHQETQYF

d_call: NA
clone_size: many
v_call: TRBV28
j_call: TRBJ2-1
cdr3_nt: TGTGCCAGCAGGACTGGTAGTGTTGAGCAGTTCTTC
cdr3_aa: CASRTGSVEQFF

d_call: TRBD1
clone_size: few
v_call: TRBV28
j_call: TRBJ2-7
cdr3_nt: TGTGCCAGCAGTTTTTCGGGACAGGGTGATGACGAGCAGTACTTC
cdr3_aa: CASSFSGQGDDEQYF

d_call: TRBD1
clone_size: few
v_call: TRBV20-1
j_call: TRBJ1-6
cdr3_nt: TGCAGTGCTAGCCCCCCGCCCCGACAGGGTTGGACACCCCTCCACTTT
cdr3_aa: CSASPPPRQGWTPLHF

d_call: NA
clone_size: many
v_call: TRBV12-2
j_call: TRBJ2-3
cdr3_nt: TGTGCAAGTCCCCCCTCGGGGGGGCCTTGTACCTGCTCTGGCACAGATACGCAGTATTTT
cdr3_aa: CASPPSGGPCTCSGTDTQYF

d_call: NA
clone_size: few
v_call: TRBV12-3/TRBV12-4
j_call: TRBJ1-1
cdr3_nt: TGTGCCAGTACCGAGATGGGGGGCTGGGGTGAAGCTTTCTTT
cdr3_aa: CASTEMGGWGEAFF

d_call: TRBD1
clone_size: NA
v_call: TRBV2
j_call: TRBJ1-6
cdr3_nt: TGTGCCAGCAACCGGGACAGGGGGGGTTGGTCACCCCTCCACTTT
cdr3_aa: CASNRDRGGWSPLHF

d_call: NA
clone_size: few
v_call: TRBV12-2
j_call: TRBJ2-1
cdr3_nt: TGTGCAAGTCGCTTACCGGATTACAATGAGCAGTTCTTC
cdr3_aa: CASRLPDYNEQFF

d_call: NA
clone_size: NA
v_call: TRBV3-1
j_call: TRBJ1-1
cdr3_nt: TGTGCCAGCAGCCTTAAAATCGGGACTGAAGCTTTCTTT
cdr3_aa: CASSLKIGTEAFF

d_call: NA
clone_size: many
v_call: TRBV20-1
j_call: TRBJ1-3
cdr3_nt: TGCAGTGCTAGAGCGGGGTTCTCTGGAAACACCATATATTTT
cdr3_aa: CSARAGFSGNTIYF

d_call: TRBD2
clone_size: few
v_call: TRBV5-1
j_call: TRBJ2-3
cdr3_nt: TGCGCCAGCAGCGAGACTAGCGGGAGTACAGATACGCAGTATTTT
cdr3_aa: CASSETSGSTDTQYF

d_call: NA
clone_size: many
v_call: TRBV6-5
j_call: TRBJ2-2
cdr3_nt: TGTGCCACCTCGACACCGAACACCGGGGAGCTGTTTTTT
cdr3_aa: CATSTPNTGELFF

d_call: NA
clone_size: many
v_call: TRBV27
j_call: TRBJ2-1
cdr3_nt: TGTGCCAGCAGTTTTATGGGGGTCTACAATGAGCAGTTCTTC
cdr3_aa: CASSFMGVYNEQFF

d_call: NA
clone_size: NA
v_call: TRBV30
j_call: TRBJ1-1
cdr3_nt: TGTGCCTGGAGTGTCATTCTTACTGAAGCTTTCTTT
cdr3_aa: CAWSVILTEAFF

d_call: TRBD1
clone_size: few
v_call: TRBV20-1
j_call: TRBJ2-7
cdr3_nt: TGCAGTGCCACAAGACAGGGGCGAGAGCAGTACTTC
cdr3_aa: CSATRQGREQYF

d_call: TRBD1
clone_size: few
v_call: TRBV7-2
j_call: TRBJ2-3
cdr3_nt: TGTGCCAGCGGACAGGGGGCTAGCACAGATACGCAGTATTTT
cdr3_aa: CASGQGASTDTQYF

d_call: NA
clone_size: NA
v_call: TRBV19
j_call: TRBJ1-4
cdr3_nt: TGTGCCAGTCGCCGGGGAGGAGAAAAACTGTTTTTT
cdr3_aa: CASRRGGEKLFF

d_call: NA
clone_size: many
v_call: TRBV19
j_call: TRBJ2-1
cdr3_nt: TGTGCCAGTAGAATTCAGCCCTTACAGTTCTTC
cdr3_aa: CASRIQPLQFF

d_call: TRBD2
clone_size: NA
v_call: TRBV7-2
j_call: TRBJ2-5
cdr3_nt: TGTGCCAGCAGCGTTCAGCGGGGGGAAGAGACCCAGTACTTC
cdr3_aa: CASSVQRGEETQYF

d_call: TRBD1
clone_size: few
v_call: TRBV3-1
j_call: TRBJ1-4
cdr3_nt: TGTGCCAGCAGCCGGGGGCGACAGGGTGAAAAACTGTTTTTT
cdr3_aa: CASSRGRQGEKLFF

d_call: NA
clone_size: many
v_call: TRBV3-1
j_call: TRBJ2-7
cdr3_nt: TGTGCCAGCAGCCAAGGATCCGATGGGGGTTCGTACGAGCAGTACTTC
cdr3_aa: CASSQGSDGGSYEQYF

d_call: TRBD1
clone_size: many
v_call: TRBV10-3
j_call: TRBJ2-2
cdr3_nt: TGTGCCATCAGCCCCCGACAGGGAGCCGGGGAGCTGTTTTTT
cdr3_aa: CAISPRQGAGELFF

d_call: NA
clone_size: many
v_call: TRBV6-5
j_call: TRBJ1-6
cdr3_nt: TGTGCCAGCAGTTACTCGCTAAATATAGGGGCGCCCCTCCACTTT
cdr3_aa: CASSYSLNIGAPLHF

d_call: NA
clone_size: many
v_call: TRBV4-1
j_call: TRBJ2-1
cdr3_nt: TGCGCCAGCAGCCAAGCGGGCGGGCCACCGGAGCAGTTCTTC
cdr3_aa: CASSQAGGPPEQFF

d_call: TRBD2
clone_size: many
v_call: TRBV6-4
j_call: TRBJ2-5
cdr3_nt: TGTGCCAGCAGTGGTTTTCGGCGGGAGGGCCCCGAAGAGACCCAGTACTTC
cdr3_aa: CASSGFRREGPEETQYF

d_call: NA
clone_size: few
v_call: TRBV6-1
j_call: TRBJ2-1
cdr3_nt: TGTGCCAGCAGTGAATCTGGCTGGAGGGACAATGAGCAGTTCTTC
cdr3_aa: CASSESGWRDNEQFF

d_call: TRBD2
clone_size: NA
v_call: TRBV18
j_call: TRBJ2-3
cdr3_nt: TGTGCCAGCTCCGCTCTAGCGGGAGGAGATACGCAGTATTTT
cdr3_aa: CASSALAGGDTQYF

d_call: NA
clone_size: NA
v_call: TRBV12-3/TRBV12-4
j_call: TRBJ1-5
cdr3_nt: TGTGCCAGCAGTCCCCGCGGGAGTCAGCCCCAGCATTTT
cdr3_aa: CASSPRGSQPQHF

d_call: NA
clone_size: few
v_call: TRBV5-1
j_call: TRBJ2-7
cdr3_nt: TGCGCCAGCAGCGAATTTGACCCGGACGAGCAGTACTTC
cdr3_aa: CASSEFDPDEQYF

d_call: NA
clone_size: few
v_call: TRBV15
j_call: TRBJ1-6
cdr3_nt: TGTGCCACCAGCAGGGACACCTTTTTTGGCTCACCCCTCCACTTT
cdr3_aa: CATSRDTFFGSPLHF

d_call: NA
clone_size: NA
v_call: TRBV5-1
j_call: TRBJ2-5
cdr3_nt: TGCGCCAGCAGCTTGGCCGCAGGTCCAAACGAGGGGACCCAGTACTTC
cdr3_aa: CASSLAAGPNEGTQYF

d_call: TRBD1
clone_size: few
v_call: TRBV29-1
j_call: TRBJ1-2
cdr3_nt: TGCAGCGTTCGGGGACAGGGGGTCTATGGCTACACCTTC
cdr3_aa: CSVRGQGVYGYTF

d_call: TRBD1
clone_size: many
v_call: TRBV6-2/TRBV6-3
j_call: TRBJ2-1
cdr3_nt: TGTGCCAGCAGTCTACAGGGGTCAATCCTACGTGGTGAGCAGTTCTTC
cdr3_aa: CASSLQGSILRGEQFF

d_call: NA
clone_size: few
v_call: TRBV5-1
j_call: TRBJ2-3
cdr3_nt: TGCGCCAGCAGACGGGACGTCGGCACAGATACGCAGTATTTT
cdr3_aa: CASRRDVGTDTQYF

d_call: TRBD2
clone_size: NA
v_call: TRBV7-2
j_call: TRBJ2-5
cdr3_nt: TGTGCCAGCAGCTCCCGACTAGCGGGGCCCCCCGGCCAGTACTTC
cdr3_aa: CASSSRLAGPPGQYF

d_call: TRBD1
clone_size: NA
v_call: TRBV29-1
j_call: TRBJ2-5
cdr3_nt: TGCAGCGTGGGACAGGGATCCACAGGGGGCCAGTACTTC
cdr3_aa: CSVGQGSTGGQYF

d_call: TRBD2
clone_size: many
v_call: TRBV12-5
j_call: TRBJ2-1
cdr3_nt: TGTGCTAGTGGTTTGTTCCTAGCGGGAAACAATGAGCAGTTCTTC
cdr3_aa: CASGLFLAGNNEQFF

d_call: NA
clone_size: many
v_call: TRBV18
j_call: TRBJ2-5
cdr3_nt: TGTGCCAGCTCACTCCAATCTTACCTACAAGAGACCCAGTACTTC
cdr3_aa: CASSLQSYLQETQYF

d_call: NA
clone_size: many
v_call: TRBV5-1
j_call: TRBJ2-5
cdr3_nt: TGCGCCAGCAGCCGAGCAGTGTCAGCGCAAGAGACCCAGTACTTC
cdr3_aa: CASSRAVSAQETQYF

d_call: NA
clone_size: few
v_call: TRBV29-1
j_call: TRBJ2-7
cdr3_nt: TGCAGCGTTGGTCTGACAAGGGAGCAGTACTTC
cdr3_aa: CSVGLTREQYF

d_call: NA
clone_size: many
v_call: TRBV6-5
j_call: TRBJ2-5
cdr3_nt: TGTGCCAGCAGTTACTGCACGCCTACCCAGTACTTC
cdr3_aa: CASSYCTPTQYF

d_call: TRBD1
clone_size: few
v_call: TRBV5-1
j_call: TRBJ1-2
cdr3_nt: TGCGCCAGCAGCTTGGCCTGGCCCGGGACAGGGCAGAACTATGGCTACACCTTC
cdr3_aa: CASSLAWPGTGQNYGYTF

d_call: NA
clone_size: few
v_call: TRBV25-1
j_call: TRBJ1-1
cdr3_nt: TGTGCCGGCAGTGAATGGGGAGGCACTGAAGCTTTCTTT
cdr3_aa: CAGSEWGGTEAFF

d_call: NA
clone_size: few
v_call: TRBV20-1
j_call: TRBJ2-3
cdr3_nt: TGCAGTGCCACCAAACAGGGAACAGATACGCAGTATTTT
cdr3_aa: CSATKQGTDTQYF

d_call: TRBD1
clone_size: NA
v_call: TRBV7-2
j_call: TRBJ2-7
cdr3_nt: TGTGCCAGCAGCTTAGCAGGACAGGCTGCCAACGAGCAGTACTTC
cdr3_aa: CASSLAGQAANEQYF

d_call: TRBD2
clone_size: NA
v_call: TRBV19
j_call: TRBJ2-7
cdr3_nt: TGTGCCAGTAGTATACGCGGACAGCGACTAGCGGGAGCTTATGAGCAGTACTTC
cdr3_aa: CASSIRGQRLAGAYEQYF

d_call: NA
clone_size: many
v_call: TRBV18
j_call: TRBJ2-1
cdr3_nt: TGTGCCAGCTCACCACCGTTAGCCAGAGGGCCCTACAATGAGCAGTTCTTC
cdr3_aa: CASSPPLARGPYNEQFF

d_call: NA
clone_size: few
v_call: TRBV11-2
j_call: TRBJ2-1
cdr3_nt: TGTGCCAGCAGCCCAACAGCGAGGGGTGAGCAGTTCTTC
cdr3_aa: CASSPTARGEQFF

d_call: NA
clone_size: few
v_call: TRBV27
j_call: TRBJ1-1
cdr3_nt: TGTGCCAGCAGTTTTGGGGAGGAAGGGCGGACTGAAGCTTTCTTT
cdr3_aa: CASSFGEEGRTEAFF

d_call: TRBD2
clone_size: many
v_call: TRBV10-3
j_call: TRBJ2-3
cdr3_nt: TGTGCCATCAGTGATGGGACTAGCGGGAGTGCTAGCACAGATACGCAGTATTTT
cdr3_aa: CAISDGTSGSASTDTQYF

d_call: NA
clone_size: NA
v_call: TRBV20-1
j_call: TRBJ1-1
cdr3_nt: TGCAGTGCTAGGAGGCCCGGGGAACTGAACACTGAAGCTTTCTTT
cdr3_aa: CSARRPGELNTEAFF

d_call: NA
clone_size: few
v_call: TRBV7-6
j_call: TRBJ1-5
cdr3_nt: TGTGCCAGCAGCTTAGGGGCTCGGAGGGGGAATCAGCCCCAGCATTTT
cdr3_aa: CASSLGARRGNQPQHF